This T cell receptor (beta chain) is drawn from a study of T cell responses to AZD1222 COVID-19 vaccine. Study findings and constraints: There were vaccine-associated CD4 TCRs across spike, dominant at 160-218 and 743-854. Two AZD1222 doses significantly raised spike-specific TCR breadth and depth over controls.

Trimming stripped 2 bases from V and 3 bases from J, with 6 bases between. This CDR3 contains 13 residues. Assay: immunoSEQ multiplex PCR; the TCRdb copy retains only in-frame clones and omits some. This sample carries 100,000 or so clones, about 87% of them seen once, and the ten largest clones take 3% to 4%. On this clone itself: The antigen remains undetermined.

This sample comprised peripheral blood, obtained on day 0 of AZD1222 vaccination. The sequence was obtained from an adult in good health. V gene TRBV12-3 or TRBV12-4 combines with J gene TRBJ2-3; the D is unclear. CDR3 DNA sequence: TGTGCCAGCAGTTTACTTAGGACAGATACGCAGTATTTT. This translates into CASSLLRTDTQYF.